This T cell receptor (beta chain) was documented in a study of Ad26.COV2.S vaccination and SARS-CoV-2 variants. Trimming stripped 2 bases from V and 0 bases from J, with 10 bases between. The CDR3 consists of 15 residues. Germline assignment: CDR1 SGHNT and CDR2 YYREEE (reference sequence). Whole-study findings and limits: Vaccinees and placebo recipients showed similar non-spike TCR breadth. The placebo group had lower spike-specific TCR breadth than the vaccine recipients did.

As concerns this clone: What it binds is not known.

The table came from immunoSEQ multiplex PCR; TCRdb's copy has only in-frame clones and leaves some out. The table includes tens of thousands of clones, around 83% detected once. The rearrangement uses TRBV5-4 and TRBJ2-3, with a possible D match to TRBD2 (6 bases). The sequence was collected from a human donor who had recovered from COVID-19. Sequencing was performed on peripheral blood, taken after recovery from COVID-19. CDR3 sequence reads: CASSFTSLSTDTQYF. The DNA for the CDR3 is TGTGCCAGCAGCTTTACTAGCTTAAGCACAGATACGCAGTATTTT.